These 12 T cell receptor beta chains originate from one sample sequenced in a study of blood T cell repertoires in COVID-19. Repertoires were generated with immunoSEQ multiplex PCR, while TCRdb's copy carries only in-frame clones and drops some. The data hold roughly 330,000 clones, with around four fifths observed a single time. Material: peripheral blood. These receptors all come from a woman in her forties or fifties with acute or convalescent COVID-19.

The gene calls are TRBV30 and TRBJ2-1; D may be TRBD1 (5 bases). The V gene's germline CDR1 is GTSNPN and CDR2 SVGIG (reference sequence). The ends were cut back, 4 bases at V and 6 bases at J, with 16 bases in the middle. This CDR3 has 14 amino acids. The CDR3 DNA reads TGTGCCTGGAATAGCCCCAGGGTTCCCAATGAGCAGTTCTTC. Translated: CAWNSPRVPNEQFF.

This chain links TRBV24-1 with TRBJ2-2; the match to TRBD1 covers 11 bases. The germline V gene has CDR1 KGHDR and CDR2 SFDVKD. CDR3 length: 15 residues. V lost 4 bases and J lost 5; bases outside the gene matches: 2. The CDR3 region is CATSEGQGETGELFF. Here the CDR3 DNA reads TGTGCCACCAGTGAGGGACAGGGGGAGACCGGGGAGCTGTTTTTT.

This clone showed up just a few times. At the DNA level, this CDR3 is encoded by other sequences in the same sample as well. The chain employs TRBV2 and TRBJ2-5; a possible D gene is TRBD2 (7 bases). CDR3 size: 15 residues. The ends were cut back, 4 bases at V and 5 bases at J, with 17 bases in the middle. Germline CDR1 is SNHLY and CDR2 is FYNNEI. The DNA of the CDR3 is TGTGCCAGCAGTGGCATAGGGGGGGGCCAGGAGACCCAGTACTTC. It specifies CASSGIGGGQETQYF.

The rearrangement uses TRBV24-1 and TRBJ1-4; 8 bases align to TRBD1. V was pared by 5 bases and J by 8 bases, with 6 bases of the junction left unmatched. This CDR3 is 14 amino acids long. Germline values: CDR1 KGHDR, CDR2 SFDVKD. This chain's CDR3 is CATSAGGSEEKLFF. The DNA for the CDR3 is TGTGCCACCAGTGCAGGGGGCTCGGAGGAAAAACTGTTTTTT.

The sample holds a few counts of this clone. This chain uses TRBV2 with TRBJ2-4, with D perhaps TRBD1 (5 bases). This CDR3 is built from 14 residues. The V gene's germline CDR1 is SNHLY and CDR2 FYNNEI. Between the trimmed V and J ends, which lost 3 bases and 3 bases, there was a span of 9 bases. In nucleotides, the CDR3 is TGTGCCAGCAGTGACAGGGTGGGCAAAAACATTCAGTACTTC. This codes for CASSDRVGKNIQYF. Together with reference TRBV2 and TRBJ2-4, the CDR3 gives the full variable domain: EPEVTQTPSHQVTQMGQEVILRCVPISNHLYFYWYRQILGQKVEFLVSFYNNEISEKSEIFDDQFSVERPDGSNFTLKIRSTKLEDSAMYFCASSDRVGKNIQYFGAGTRLSVL.

The CDR3 nucleotides read TGCGCCACCTGGGAGGGCTCTGCCTCCTACAATGAGCAGTTCTTC. Its translation: CATWEGSASYNEQFF. The chain employs TRBV10-2 and TRBJ2-1; 7 bases are a match to TRBD2. Germline assignment: CDR1 WSHSY and CDR2 SAAADI. The CDR3 has 15 residues. The junction had 9 bases not matched to a gene; V was cut back by 10 bases and J by 0 bases.

The sample holds a few counts of this clone. This rearrangement joins TRBV7-9 to TRBJ2-7, with D perhaps matching TRBD2 (5 bases). The CDR3 runs 15 residues. Germline values: CDR1 SEHNR, CDR2 FQNEAQ (reference sequence). V was clipped by 5 bases and J by 0 bases, with 14 bases between them. CDR3 loop: CASSPGLAPSYEQYF. The CDR3 bases are TGTGCCAGCAGCCCAGGACTGGCCCCCTCCTACGAGCAGTACTTC.

V usage is TRBV6-6 and J usage is TRBJ2-3; a possible D gene is TRBD1 (6 bases). CDR3 length: 16 residues. Germline CDR1 and CDR2: MNHNY and SVGAGI (reference sequence). V was clipped by 3 bases and J by 3 bases, with 16 bases between them. Here the CDR3 reads CASSYSRGVGTDTQYF. CDR3 nucleotides: TGTGCCAGCAGTTATTCCAGGGGAGTAGGAACAGATACGCAGTATTTT.

This sequence joins TRBV5-1 and TRBJ2-1; the match to TRBD1 covers 9 bases. The J segment lost 4 bases and the V segment lost 7 bases, leaving 6 bases of the junction unmatched. Germline V lookup: CDR1 SGHRS, CDR2 YFSETQ. CDR3 length: 14 residues. CDR3 loop: CASGDRGGYNEQFF. The CDR3 DNA reads as TGCGCCAGCGGTGACAGGGGGGGTTACAATGAGCAGTTCTTC.

The gene calls are TRBV28 and TRBJ2-3; 9 positions match TRBD2. The CDR3 length is 14 residues. V lost 10 bases, J lost 6 bases, and 11 bases stayed unmatched. Germline CDR1 reads MDHEN; CDR2 reads SYDVKM. The CDR3 loop is CATPSSGGSDTQYF. The CDR3 DNA follows: TGTGCCACGCCCAGCAGCGGGGGGTCTGATACGCAGTATTTT.

The CDR3 sequence: CASSIGRGQAIYEQYF. CDR3 nucleotide sequence: TGTGCCAGTAGTATTGGGAGGGGACAGGCGATCTACGAGCAGTACTTC. This chain links TRBV19 with TRBJ2-7, with D perhaps TRBD1 (8 bases). Trimming removed 3 bases from V and 3 bases from J, with 18 bases in between. Germline V CDR1 and CDR2: LNHDA, SQIVND (reference sequence). The CDR3 is 16 residues long.

Comment on this clone: Distinct nucleotide sequences in the sample also encode this CDR3. The chain is built from TRBV24-1 and TRBJ1-1; D call uncertain. Germline CDR1 and CDR2: KGHDR and SFDVKD. The CDR3 length is 11 residues. Trimming cost V 8 bases and J 1 base, with 4 bases left between them. The CDR3 loop is CATTGNTEAFF. As DNA, the CDR3 is TGTGCCACCACAGGGAACACTGAAGCTTTCTTT.